One and the same sample provided the 8 T cell receptor beta chains below, sequenced in a study of shared clonotypes between healthy human individuals. The method was immunoSEQ multiplex PCR; TCRdb's version includes in-frame clones alone and lacks a portion of them. The sample holds around 2.3 million clones, roughly 95% seen once. The sequenced material came from naive CD4+ T cells sorted from blood. Noted subset: CD45RA+ positively selected. The receptors were sampled from a man in his late teens or twenties in good health.

The J gene is TRBJ1-1, the V gene TRBV27; TRBD1 might be the D (5 bases). Trimming cost V 6 bases and J 9 bases, with 20 bases left between them. CDR3 length: 14 amino acids. Germline lookup yields CDR1 MNHEY and CDR2 SMNVEV (reference sequence). CDR3 DNA: TGTGCCAGCAGCCGACGTTTGGCCTCAGGGAAAGCTTTCTTT. Protein sequence: CASSRRLASGKAFF.

The chain uses TRBV5-4 and TRBJ2-1, with D unresolved. Germline CDR1 and CDR2: SGHNT and YYREEE (reference sequence). Trimming shortened V by 5 bases and J by 0 bases, and 18 bases separated the two germline ends. The CDR3 is made up of 17 amino acids. The CDR3 loop reads CASSPRGDWTSYNEQFF. In DNA form, the CDR3 reads TGTGCCAGCAGTCCCCGAGGAGACTGGACCTCCTACAATGAGCAGTTCTTC.

The genes are TRBV25-1 and TRBJ2-1, with 9 bases lining up with TRBD1. Germline CDR1 MGHDK, CDR2 SYGVNS. V trimming: 0 bases; J trimming: 6 bases; junction bases outside the gene matches: 9. The CDR3 length is 17 residues. The chain's CDR3 is CASSEYPGTGMINEQFF. The CDR3, as DNA: TGTGCCAGCAGTGAATATCCCGGGACAGGGATGATCAATGAGCAGTTCTTC. Using reference TRBV25-1 and TRBJ2-1 for the parts outside the CDR3, the full variable domain is EADIYQTPRYLVIGTGKKITLECSQTMGHDKMYWYQQDPGMELHLIHYSYGVNSTEKGDLSSESTVSRIRTEHFPLTLESARPSHTSQYLCASSEYPGTGMINEQFFGPGTRLTVL.

The chain employs TRBV4-1 and TRBJ2-1, with D maybe TRBD1 (5 bases). This CDR3 has 18 residues. V lost 0 bases to trimming and J lost 0 bases, with 15 bases between them. Per the germline V gene, CDR1 is MGHRA and CDR2 is YSYEKL. In DNA, the CDR3 is TGCGCCAGCAGCCAAGATTTCCAGGGTGGTGCCTCCTACAATGAGCAGTTCTTC. Its protein is CASSQDFQGGASYNEQFF.

The sample holds a few counts of this clone. Other nucleotide sequences from this sample produce the same CDR3. The V call is TRBV10-3, the J call TRBJ2-7; TRBD2 is a possible D gene (6 bases). The CDR3 is made up of 12 amino acids. Germline assignment: CDR1 ENHRY and CDR2 SYGVKD. V gave up 4 bases and J gave up 3 bases, with 7 bases separating them. The chain's CDR3 is CAISGGDYEQYF. The CDR3 coding sequence is TGTGCCATCAGTGGGGGGGACTACGAGCAGTACTTC.

The chain combines TRBV6-1 with TRBJ2-2; tentative D call: TRBD1 (6 bases). Per germline, CDR1 MNHNS and CDR2 SASEGT. The CDR3 runs 14 residues. The V and J ends lost 3 bases and 7 bases respectively, with 12 bases between them. CDR3 amino acids: CASSDHRAGGELFF. The CDR3 bases are TGTGCCAGCAGTGACCACAGGGCGGGCGGGGAGCTGTTTTTT.

The chain combines TRBV18 with TRBJ2-5, with D possibly being TRBD1 or TRBD2 (5 bases each). The germline V gene encodes CDR1 KGHSH and CDR2 LQKENI. The V and J ends lost 2 bases and 5 bases respectively, with 15 bases between them. CDR3 length: 15 residues. Written as DNA, the CDR3 is TGTGCCAGCTCACCATTTAGGGACCCCAGCGAGACCCAGTACTTC. This encodes CASSPFRDPSETQYF.

This CDR3 reads CAWTALNYGYTF. The CDR3 DNA sequence: TGTGCCTGGACGGCATTAAACTATGGCTACACCTTC. This chain connects TRBV30 to TRBJ1-2; D remains ambiguous. CDR3 length: 12 residues. Trimming shortened V by 4 bases and J by 2 bases, and 8 bases separated the two germline ends. The V gene's germline CDR1 is GTSNPN and CDR2 SVGIG (reference sequence).